These 17 T cell receptor beta chains originate from one sample sequenced in a study of OX40 agonist ivuxolimab in advanced cancers. TCRdb's table, derived via immunoSEQ multiplex PCR, lists solely in-frame clones and lacks some. The table has tens of thousands of clones, about 83% seen once. The specimen was CD4+ or CD8+ T cells sorted from blood, collected in a trial of the OX40 agonist ivuxolimab. The receptor set was obtained from an adult with an advanced solid tumor such as melanoma, head and neck, liver or kidney cancer.

J is TRBJ1-1 and V is TRBV6-5; D is undetermined. The CDR3 loop spans 16 amino acids. The V gene's germline CDR1 is MNHEY and CDR2 SVGAGI. Trimming stripped 2 bases from V and 2 bases from J, with 15 bases between. The CDR3 here is CASSYQWTGVNTEAFF. In DNA, the CDR3 is TGTGCCAGCAGTTACCAATGGACGGGAGTAAACACTGAAGCTTTCTTT.

Written as DNA, the CDR3 is TGTGCCAGCTTAACAAACAGGGGTGATGAGCAGTACTTC. It encodes CASLTNRGDEQYF. The chain combines TRBV18 with TRBJ2-7, with TRBD1 matching 7 bases. The germline V gene encodes CDR1 KGHSH and CDR2 LQKENI. Losses at the gene ends were 7 bases for V and 7 bases for J; bases not matched to a gene: 10. This CDR3 is built from 13 residues. Looking up the rest from reference TRBV18 and TRBJ2-7 gives the full variable domain: NAGVMQNPRHLVRRRGQEARLRCSPMKGHSHVYWYRQLPEEGLKFMVYLQKENIIDESGMPKERFSAEFPKEGPSILRIQQVVRGDSAAYFCASLTNRGDEQYFGPGTRLTVT.

The V and J genes are TRBV19 and TRBJ2-1; D is possibly TRBD1 or TRBD2 (6 bases each). The CDR3 is 15 amino acids. The V end was cut by 7 bases, the J end by 0 bases, with 13 bases between. Germline CDR1 reads LNHDA; CDR2 reads SQIVND (reference sequence). The DNA of the CDR3 is TGTGCCAGTATAGGGGGGCCGAACTCCTACAATGAGCAGTTCTTC. Amino acids: CASIGGPNSYNEQFF.

This clone was seen a handful of times. The chain is built from TRBV7-2 and TRBJ2-3, with a possible D match to TRBD2 (5 bases). Looked up from germline, CDR1 is SGHTA and CDR2 is FQGNSA. V lost 4 bases, J lost 6 bases, and 11 bases lay in between. The CDR3 has 13 amino acids. CDR3 nucleotide sequence: TGTGCCAGCAGCTCAAAATCGGGGGATACGCAGTATTTT. It specifies CASSSKSGDTQYF.

This clone has just one count. Other DNA sequences in the sample encode the same CDR3. J is TRBJ1-2 and V is TRBV9, with unresolved D. Trimming left V 0 bases short and J 4 bases short, with 10 bases between. The CDR3 sequence is 14 residues long. From germline, CDR1 is SGDLS and CDR2 YYNGEE. CDR3 protein: CASSVATGFYGYTF. DNA for the CDR3: TGTGCCAGCAGCGTAGCGACGGGATTCTATGGCTACACCTTC.

V usage is TRBV29-1 and J usage is TRBJ1-4; D is ambiguous. The CDR3 is 13 residues long. V was shortened by 8 bases and J by 0 bases, with 10 bases between the two germline ends. Germline assignment: CDR1 SQVTM and CDR2 ANQGSEA. The chain's CDR3 is CSTSGTTNEKLFF. The CDR3 DNA follows: TGCAGCACCTCCGGGACAACTAATGAAAAACTGTTTTTT. The whole variable domain, remainder taken from reference TRBV29-1 and TRBJ1-4, is SAVISQKPSRDICQRGTSLTIQCQVDSQVTMMFWYRQQPGQSLTLIATANQGSEATYESGFVIDKFPISRPNLTFSTLTVSNMSPEDSSIYLCSTSGTTNEKLFFGSGTQLSVL.

CDR3 loop: CASTRQLYEQYF. CDR3 sequence (DNA): TGTGCCAGCACCCGACAGCTCTACGAGCAGTACTTC. This rearrangement joins TRBV2 to TRBJ2-7, with D possibly TRBD1 on 5 matching bases. The germline V and J ends were trimmed by 7 bases and 3 bases, with 10 bases remaining between them. The germline gives CDR1 SNHLY, CDR2 FYNNEI. There are 12 residues in the CDR3.

J is TRBJ1-4 and V is TRBV5-1; possibly TRBD1 for D (5 bases). The CDR3 contains 14 residues. V dropped 2 bases and J dropped 8 bases, with 13 bases sitting between them. Germline V CDR1 and CDR2: SGHRS, YFSETQ. DNA for the CDR3: TGCGCCAGCAGCTTATCAGGGTTGGAAGAAAAACTGTTTTTT. This codes for CASSLSGLEEKLFF.

The chain combines TRBV18 with TRBJ1-4; D perhaps matches TRBD1 (5 bases). The CDR3 contains 14 residues. Germline V gene data show CDR1 as KGHSH and CDR2 as LQKENI. V gave up 5 bases and J gave up 6 bases, with 13 bases separating them. CDR3 loop: CASSIREGDEKLFF. The CDR3 DNA reads TGTGCCAGCTCAATAAGGGAAGGGGATGAAAAACTGTTTTTT.

The V call is TRBV7-6, the J call TRBJ1-1; D remains ambiguous. Germline CDR1 SGHVS, CDR2 FNYEAQ. The ends were cut back, 1 base at V and 0 bases at J, with 6 bases in the middle. This CDR3 comprises 14 residues. CDR3 bases: TGTGCCAGCAGCTTAGACGGTCTGAACACTGAAGCTTTCTTT. Its protein product is CASSLDGLNTEAFF.

This chain uses TRBV28 with TRBJ2-5; TRBD1 matches 11 bases. Germline trimming cut 5 bases from V and 7 bases from J; bases unmatched to any gene: 9. Germline CDR1 MDHEN, CDR2 SYDVKM. The CDR3 sequence is 15 residues long. The CDR3 here is CASSASGTGGRTQYF. The CDR3 DNA sequence: TGTGCCAGCAGTGCGTCCGGGACAGGGGGAAGGACCCAGTACTTC.

The V gene is TRBV2, the J gene TRBJ1-1; D may be TRBD1 (6 bases). This CDR3 spans 15 amino acids. The germline CDR1 and CDR2 sequences are SNHLY and FYNNEI. Trimming took 3 bases from V and 4 from J, leaving 15 bases between them. The CDR3 loop is CASSDRRTDRTEAFF. CDR3 nucleotide sequence: TGTGCCAGCAGTGATCGTAGGACAGATCGCACTGAAGCTTTCTTT.

J is TRBJ2-7 and V is TRBV6-6, with a weak D call TRBD1 (6 bases). V lost 3 bases to trimming and J lost 6 bases, with 15 bases between them. The CDR3 runs 14 residues. CDR1 and CDR2 (germline): MNHNY, SVGAGI (reference sequence). The CDR3 DNA reads TGTGCCAGCAGTTATGGGACACCCGCTCCCGAGCAGTACTTC. It yields the protein CASSYGTPAPEQYF.

This sequence joins TRBV10-1 and TRBJ2-2; D is ambiguous. This CDR3 comprises 15 residues. CDR1 WNHNN and CDR2 SYGVQD come from the germline V gene (reference sequence). V dropped 2 bases and J dropped 1 base, with 8 bases sitting between them. As DNA, the CDR3 is TGCGCCAGCAGTGAGGCTGGTGTGAACACCGGGGAGCTGTTTTTT. Its translation: CASSEAGVNTGELFF.

The V call is TRBV7-9, the J call TRBJ1-6; no definite D call. The CDR3 runs to 14 residues. V lost 5 bases and J lost 4, with 9 bases in between. Germline values: CDR1 SEHNR, CDR2 FQNEAQ (reference sequence). CDR3: CASSPGVYNSPLHF. The CDR3 nucleotides are TGTGCCAGCAGCCCCGGGGTATATAATTCACCCCTCCACTTT. Full variable domain (rest looked up from reference TRBV7-9 and TRBJ1-6): DTGVSQNPRHKITKRGQNVTFRCDPISEHNRLYWYRQTLGQGPEFLTYFQNEAQLEKSRLLSDRFSAERPKGSFSTLEIQRTEQGDSAMYLCASSPGVYNSPLHFGNGTRLTVT.

V usage is TRBV6-5 and J usage is TRBJ1-1; D is unresolved. Trimming shortened V by 2 bases and J by 1 base, and 8 bases separated the two germline ends. The CDR3 is made up of 14 amino acids. In germline, CDR1 is MNHEY, CDR2 SVGAGI. The CDR3 DNA reads TGTGCCAGCAGTTACACGGCCGCGAACACTGAAGCTTTCTTT. It specifies CASSYTAANTEAFF.

The gene calls are TRBV4-1 and TRBJ2-7, with a tentative D call TRBD2 (6 bases). The V and J ends lost 4 bases and 2 bases respectively, with 15 bases between them. The germline V gene has CDR1 MGHRA and CDR2 YSYEKL. This CDR3 contains 15 residues. DNA of the CDR3: TGCGCCAGCAGCCCCTCCGGGGGTGGAACCTACGAGCAGTACTTC. Amino acid sequence: CASSPSGGGTYEQYF.